Below, 18 T cell receptor beta chains from the same sample are listed, as sequenced in a study of blood T cell repertoires in COVID-19. Clones were read by immunoSEQ multiplex PCR, and TCRdb kept only the in-frame ones, dropping some. Of approximately 50,000 clones in the sample, about 79% were seen once. Specimen: peripheral blood. The receptors shown here come from a man older than 75 with COVID-19, enrolled during active disease.

The J gene is TRBJ2-1, the V gene TRBV4-1; 9 bases are shared with TRBD1. Germline V gene data show CDR1 as MGHRA and CDR2 as YSYEKL. V trimming: 0 bases; J trimming: 7 bases; junction bases outside the gene matches: 10. The CDR3 sequence is 17 residues long. CDR3 sequence (DNA): TGCGCCAGCAGCCAAGATCGGACACAGGGGGCGTGGAATGAGCAGTTCTTC. This sequence encodes CASSQDRTQGAWNEQFF.

The chain carries TRBV7-3 and TRBJ2-2; D gene uncertain. Looked up from germline, CDR1 is SGHTA and CDR2 is FQGTGA. V dropped 2 bases and J dropped 0 bases, with 13 bases sitting between them. CDR3 length equals 17 residues. The CDR3 loop is CASSLRRRRTNTGELFF. The CDR3 coding sequence is TGTGCCAGCAGCTTACGGAGAAGACGAACGAACACCGGGGAGCTGTTTTTT.

The V and J genes are TRBV5-1 and TRBJ1-3; no firm D call. CDR3 size: 18 residues. CDR1 is SGHRS and CDR2 is YFSETQ in the germline V gene. Trimming removed 0 bases from V and 0 bases from J, with 16 bases in between. The CDR3 region is CASSLGSSYTISGNTIYF. The CDR3 nucleotides read TGCGCCAGCAGCTTGGGGAGTTCGTATACCATCTCTGGAAACACCATATATTTT. The variable domain in full, with the rest retrieved from reference TRBV5-1 and TRBJ1-3, is KAGVTQTPRYLIKTRGQQVTLSCSPISGHRSVSWYQQTPGQGLQFLFEYFSETQRNKGNFPGRFSGRQFSNSRSEMNVSTLELGDSALYLCASSLGSSYTISGNTIYFGEGSWLTVV.

This clone was seen only once. This rearrangement joins TRBV6-4 to TRBJ2-7; TRBD1 aligns across 7 bases. The CDR3 consists of 14 residues. The germline CDR1 and CDR2 sequences are MRHNA and SNTAGT. V shed 5 bases, J shed 0 bases, and the junction held 4 bases outside the gene matches. The CDR3 DNA is TGTGCCAGCAGTCCGACAGGGAGCTCCTACGAGCAGTACTTC. It codes for CASSPTGSSYEQYF.

The rearrangement uses TRBV28 and TRBJ2-5; 9 bases are a match to TRBD1. With V trimmed by 3 bases and J by 2 bases, 10 bases remained unmatched. Germline-derived CDR1 and CDR2 are MDHEN and SYDVKM. This CDR3 is built from 17 residues. DNA for the CDR3: TGTGCCAGCAGTTTGGTCCAAACAGGGGGCTTTCAAGAGACCCAGTACTTC. It specifies CASSLVQTGGFQETQYF. Full variable domain (remainder filled in from reference TRBV28 and TRBJ2-5): DVKVTQSSRYLVKRTGEKVFLECVQDMDHENMFWYRQDPGLGLRLIYFSYDVKMKEKGDIPEGYSVSREKKERFSLILESASTNQTSMYLCASSLVQTGGFQETQYFGPGTRLLVL.

This sequence joins TRBV19 and TRBJ1-6, with a weak D call TRBD1 (6 bases). Trimming took 6 bases from V and 11 from J, leaving 17 bases between them. Germline values: CDR1 LNHDA, CDR2 SQIVND (reference sequence). The length of the CDR3 is 14 residues. The CDR3 loop reads CASSPRGGGAPLHF. CDR3 DNA sequence: TGTGCCAGTAGCCCACGGGGGGGCGGTGCACCCCTCCACTTT.

The gene calls are TRBV7-2 and TRBJ1-2, with 8 bases that match TRBD1. V shed 5 bases, J shed 3 bases, and the junction held 5 bases outside the gene matches. Germline lookup yields CDR1 SGHTA and CDR2 FQGNSA. CDR3 length equals 14 residues. The CDR3 DNA is TGTGCCAGCAGCCCCAGGGGGCGCGACTATGGCTACACCTTC. Protein sequence: CASSPRGRDYGYTF.

V usage is TRBV5-4 and J usage is TRBJ2-1, with 9 bases fitting TRBD2. CDR1 and CDR2 from the germline V gene are SGHNT and YYREEE (reference sequence). Trimming at V came to 4 bases and at J to 7 bases, leaving 15 bases not matched to a gene. The CDR3 spans 17 residues. This chain's CDR3 is CASSLPLGRGGRNEQFF. The CDR3 DNA reads as TGTGCCAGCAGCCTCCCCCTAGGGCGGGGGGGCCGGAATGAGCAGTTCTTC.

The chain links TRBV28 to TRBJ1-4; TRBD1 is a possible D gene (6 bases). The V end lost 10 bases, the J end lost 7 bases, and 13 bases lay between the germline ends. CDR1 MDHEN and CDR2 SYDVKM come from the germline V gene. This CDR3 comprises 12 residues. The CDR3 loop is CAIQGLGEKLFF. CDR3 DNA sequence: TGTGCCATTCAGGGGTTGGGTGAAAAACTGTTTTTT. The full variable domain, with the rest looked up from reference TRBV28 and TRBJ1-4, is DVKVTQSSRYLVKRTGEKVFLECVQDMDHENMFWYRQDPGLGLRLIYFSYDVKMKEKGDIPEGYSVSREKKERFSLILESASTNQTSMYLCAIQGLGEKLFFGSGTQLSVL.

The chain recombines TRBV24-1 with TRBJ2-1; 7 bases match TRBD1. Per the germline V gene, CDR1 is KGHDR and CDR2 is SFDVKD. The CDR3 runs 14 residues. Trimming removed 4 bases from V and 5 bases from J; junction bases left unmatched: 4. The DNA for the CDR3 is TGTGCCACCAGTGACCCGACAGGGCACAATGAGCAGTTCTTC. This codes for CATSDPTGHNEQFF.

This chain connects TRBV6-9 to TRBJ1-2, with no clear D. Germline V gene data show CDR1 as MNHGY and CDR2 as SVAAGI. This CDR3 contains 13 residues. V was shortened by 4 bases and J by 2 bases, with 8 bases between the two germline ends. CDR3 nucleotide sequence: TGTGCCAGCAGTTTAACAGTCAACTATGGCTACACCTTC. It codes for CASSLTVNYGYTF.

This chain uses TRBV6-6 with TRBJ2-2, with D unclear. V lost 7 bases to trimming and J lost 1 base, with 10 bases between them. CDR3 length: 14 amino acids. Germline V gene data show CDR1 as MNHNY and CDR2 as SVGAGI (reference sequence). The CDR3 spells CASKESLNTGELFF. The CDR3 DNA reads TGTGCCAGCAAGGAGTCCCTGAACACCGGGGAGCTGTTTTTT.

The rearrangement joins TRBV24-1 to TRBJ2-3, with D maybe TRBD1 (6 bases). This CDR3 has 17 amino acids. Per germline, CDR1 KGHDR and CDR2 SFDVKD. Trimming left V 2 bases short and J 0 bases short, with 14 bases between. The CDR3 region is CATSDWGQGSSTDTQYF. DNA of the CDR3: TGTGCCACCAGTGATTGGGGGCAGGGATCTAGCACAGATACGCAGTATTTT.

The CDR3 spells CASSHLEGEAFF. The CDR3 nucleotides are TGTGCCAGCAGCCATTTGGAGGGGGAAGCTTTCTTT. V usage is TRBV3-1 (or the pseudogene TRBV3-2) and J usage is TRBJ1-1, with D possibly TRBD1 on 5 matching bases. V was cut by 3 bases and J by 8 bases, with 10 bases left in between. The CDR3 has 12 residues. CDR1 LGHDT and CDR2 YNNKEL come from the germline V gene (reference sequence).

The V and J genes are TRBV5-1 and TRBJ2-1, with 8 bases fitting TRBD2. The CDR3 is 16 residues long. J lost 2 bases, V lost 7 bases, and 11 bases had no gene match. Germline lookup yields CDR1 SGHRS and CDR2 YFSETQ. The CDR3 bases are TGCGCCAGCCGGGAGGGTGCCGGGAGGACCTACAATGAGCAGTTCTTC. Its protein product is CASREGAGRTYNEQFF. Full variable domain (rest looked up from reference TRBV5-1 and TRBJ2-1): KAGVTQTPRYLIKTRGQQVTLSCSPISGHRSVSWYQQTPGQGLQFLFEYFSETQRNKGNFPGRFSGRQFSNSRSEMNVSTLELGDSALYLCASREGAGRTYNEQFFGPGTRLTVL.

The rearrangement joins TRBV7-2 to TRBJ2-4; TRBD2 matches 7 bases. The germline V gene encodes CDR1 SGHTA and CDR2 FQGNSA. The CDR3 loop spans 17 amino acids. The junction had 6 bases not matched to a gene; V was cut back by 1 base and J by 0 bases. The CDR3 is CASSLGWQREAKNIQYF. The CDR3 DNA reads TGTGCCAGCAGCTTAGGTTGGCAGCGGGAAGCCAAAAACATTCAGTACTTC.

The chain carries TRBV5-1 and TRBJ2-7; maybe TRBD2 (5 bases). With 2 bases removed from V and 3 bases from J, the gap between germline ends came to 12 bases. In germline, CDR1 is SGHRS, CDR2 YFSETQ. The CDR3 is 14 amino acids. CDR3 nucleotide sequence: TGCGCCAGCAGCTTTACTCCACGGGGCTACGAGCAGTACTTC. Translation: CASSFTPRGYEQYF.

This chain joins TRBV29-1 and TRBJ2-3; TRBD1 matches at 8 bases. This CDR3 spans 14 amino acids. The V gene end was trimmed by 8 bases and the J gene end by 2 bases; junction bases not matched to a gene: 9. Germline CDR1 SQVTM, CDR2 ANQGSEA. The CDR3: CSPVGTGNTDTQYF. The CDR3 bases are TGCAGCCCCGTAGGGACAGGCAACACAGATACGCAGTATTTT.